This T cell receptor beta chain was captured in a study of breast tumors, draining lymph nodes, adjacent tissues. Axillary draining lymph nodes of breast cancer patients supplied the node samples. TCRdb recomputed calls from the multiplex PCR reads with MiXCR, one row per CDR3 protein. The sample lists more than 250,000 distinct CDR3 sequences, around 30% seen once, with more than 1% in the top ten. V was cut by 1 base and J by 6 bases, with 9 bases left in between. Germline CDR1 reads LGHDT; CDR2 reads YNNKEL (reference sequence). The CDR3 spans 13 residues. The chain employs TRBV3-1 and TRBJ1-2; D gene unclear. Sequencing used axillary lymph node tissue. The sequence was obtained from a female donor with breast cancer. Some clones in this sample may be carry-over from other donors' samples. This CDR3 is CASSQVRRDGYTF. The CDR3 DNA reads as TGTGCCAGCAGCCAAGTTCGTCGGGATGGCTACACCTTC.